This T cell receptor (beta chain) was identified in a study of cytomegalovirus exposure and HLA in healthy donors. PCR employed 60 Vbeta and 13 Jbeta primers. Clones were read by immunoSEQ multiplex PCR, and TCRdb kept only the in-frame ones, dropping some. The sample gives tens of thousands of clones, about 77% of which show up once; approximately 8% is in the top ten. There are a few counts of this clone. Its cognate antigen is unknown. Study findings and constraints: TCR beta chain V- and J-gene trimming was linked, in a later analysis, to a missense variant in DCLRE1C. Associated with cytomegalovirus, according to the listing, were 150 to 200 TCR beta chains.

CDR3 length: 14 residues. Deletions cut 2 bases from V and 8 bases from J, with 12 bases between. Per the germline V gene, CDR1 is MNHEY and CDR2 is SVGAGI. Sequenced input: PBMCs. The rearrangement uses TRBV6-5 and TRBJ2-2; D uncertain. The source of this sequence is a man aged 60-69 years in good health and CMV-seronegative. The CDR3 DNA sequence: TGTGCCAGCAGTTACGGTATAGGAGCGGGGGAGCTGTTTTTT. It translates to CASSYGIGAGELFF.